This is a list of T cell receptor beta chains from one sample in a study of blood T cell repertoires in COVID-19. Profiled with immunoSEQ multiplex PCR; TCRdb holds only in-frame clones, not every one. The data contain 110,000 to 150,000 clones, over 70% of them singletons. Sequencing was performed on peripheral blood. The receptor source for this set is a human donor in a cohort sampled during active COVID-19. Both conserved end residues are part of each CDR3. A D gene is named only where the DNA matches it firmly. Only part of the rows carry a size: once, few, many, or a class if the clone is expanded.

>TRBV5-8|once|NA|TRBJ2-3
CASIHFMDTQYF
TGTGCCAGCATCCACTTCATGGATACGCAGTATTTT
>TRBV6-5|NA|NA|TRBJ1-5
CASSYDRYQPQHF
TGTGCCAGCAGTTACGACAGATATCAGCCCCAGCATTTT
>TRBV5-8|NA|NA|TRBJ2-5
CASSQNRETQYF
TGTGCCAGCAGCCAGAATCGAGAGACCCAGTACTTC
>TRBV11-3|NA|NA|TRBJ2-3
CASSLGGTEDTQYF
TGTGCCAGCAGCTTAGGGGGGACTGAAGATACGCAGTATTTT
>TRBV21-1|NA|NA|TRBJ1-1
CASSKLRGHTEAFF
TGTGCCAGCAGCAAGTTAAGGGGTCACACTGAAGCTTTCTTT
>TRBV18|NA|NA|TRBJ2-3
CASSPRQDSTDTQYF
TGTGCCAGCTCACCAAGACAGGATAGCACAGATACGCAGTATTTT
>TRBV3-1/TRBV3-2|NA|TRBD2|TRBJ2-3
CASSQDWLADATDTQYF
TGTGCCAGCAGCCAAGACTGGCTAGCGGATGCCACAGATACGCAGTATTTT
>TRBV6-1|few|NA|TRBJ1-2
CASSEFRQLLTF
TGTGCCAGCAGTGAATTCCGACAGCTCTTGACCTTC
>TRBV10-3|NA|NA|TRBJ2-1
CAISNLGTFNEQFF
TGTGCCATCAGTAACCTCGGGACTTTCAATGAGCAGTTCTTC
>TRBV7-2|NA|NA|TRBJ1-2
CASSSRTEAYGYTF
TGTGCCAGCAGCTCCCGGACAGAAGCCTATGGCTACACCTTC
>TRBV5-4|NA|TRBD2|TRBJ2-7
CASSLVVAGGPYEQYF
TGTGCCAGCAGCTTGGTCGTAGCGGGGGGGCCATACGAGCAGTACTTC
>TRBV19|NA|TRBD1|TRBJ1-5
CASSMDRGTYSNQPQHF
TGTGCCAGTAGTATGGACAGGGGGACTTATAGCAATCAGCCCCAGCATTTT
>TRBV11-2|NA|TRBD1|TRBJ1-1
CASSRTGGNTEAFF
TGTGCCAGCAGCCGGACAGGGGGAAACACTGAAGCTTTCTTT
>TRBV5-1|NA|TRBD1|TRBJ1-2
CASSNGQGAGGYTF
TGCGCCAGCAGCAACGGACAGGGGGCAGGAGGCTACACCTTC
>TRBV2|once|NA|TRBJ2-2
CASTKKKSGWTGELFF
TGTGCCAGCACTAAAAAGAAATCAGGATGGACCGGGGAGCTGTTTTTT
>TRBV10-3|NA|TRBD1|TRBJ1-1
CAISETGGSSQGAEAFF
TGTGCCATCAGCGAAACAGGGGGATCCTCCCAAGGGGCTGAAGCTTTCTTT
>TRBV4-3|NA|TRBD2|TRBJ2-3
CASSPYLGVAGDASTDTQYF
TGCGCCAGCAGCCCCTACCTGGGGGTAGCGGGAGACGCTAGCACAGATACGCAGTATTTT
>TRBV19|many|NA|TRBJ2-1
CASSRGGSVEQFF
TGTGCCAGTAGTAGAGGCGGGTCAGTTGAGCAGTTCTTC
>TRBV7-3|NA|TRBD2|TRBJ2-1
CASSPVAGGYNEQFF
TGTGCCAGCAGCCCCGTAGCGGGGGGTTACAATGAGCAGTTCTTC
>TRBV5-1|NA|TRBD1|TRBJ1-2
CASSRGQGEYGYTF
TGCGCCAGCAGCAGAGGACAGGGAGAATATGGCTACACCTTC
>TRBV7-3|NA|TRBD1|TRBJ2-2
CASSSSDRGRITGELFF
TGTGCCAGCAGCTCTTCCGACAGGGGGCGAATCACCGGGGAGCTGTTTTTT
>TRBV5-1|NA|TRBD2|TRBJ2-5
CASSQTGTSGGQETQYF
TGCGCCAGCAGCCAGACTGGGACTAGCGGGGGACAAGAGACCCAGTACTTC
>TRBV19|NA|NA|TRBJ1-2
CASAPGDYGYTF
TGTGCCAGTGCCCCCGGTGACTATGGCTACACCTTC